The rows below give T cell receptor beta chains drawn from one sample of a study of blood T cell repertoires in COVID-19. Data came from immunoSEQ multiplex PCR; TCRdb stores just in-frame clones and leaves some out. The data show roughly 250,000 clones, approximately 91% seen once. The material sequenced was PBMCs or T cells enriched from blood (not recorded which). Every receptor here comes from a woman in her thirties or forties with acute COVID-19. Each CDR3 is given with its conserved first and last residue.

v_gene: TRBV3-1/TRBV3-2; j_gene: TRBJ2-5; CDR3aa: CASSQDSSGGGETQYF
v_gene: TRBV2; j_gene: TRBJ2-7; CDR3aa: CASLPGAREQYF
v_gene: TRBV14; j_gene: TRBJ1-2; CDR3aa: CASSPRTGGSLQGYTF
v_gene: TRBV29-1; j_gene: TRBJ1-2; CDR3aa: CSVEGRGPLGYGYTF
v_gene: TRBV12-5; j_gene: TRBJ1-3; CDR3aa: CASGAVESGNTIYF
v_gene: TRBV25-1; j_gene: TRBJ2-2; CDR3aa: CASSAPTGNTGELFF
v_gene: TRBV20-1; j_gene: TRBJ1-2; CDR3aa: CSASDRGSLGYTF
v_gene: TRBV11-2; j_gene: TRBJ1-4; CDR3aa: CASSWGRGPQNEKLFF
v_gene: TRBV30; j_gene: TRBJ2-5; CDR3aa: CAWSVGMAGGQETQYF
v_gene: TRBV18; j_gene: TRBJ2-7; CDR3aa: CASSPAGTGVMGEQYF
v_gene: TRBV5-5; j_gene: TRBJ1-6; CDR3aa: CASSLGATLGSPLHF
v_gene: TRBV30; j_gene: TRBJ2-7; CDR3aa: CAWSKDRTSEQYF
v_gene: TRBV18; j_gene: TRBJ2-4; CDR3aa: CASSPMAGAGKNIQYF
v_gene: TRBV24-1; j_gene: TRBJ1-1; CDR3aa: CATRASGYSNTEAFF
v_gene: TRBV5-4; j_gene: TRBJ2-1; CDR3aa: CASSTGTSGGADEQFF
v_gene: TRBV12-3/TRBV12-4; j_gene: TRBJ2-7; CDR3aa: CASPAPEF
v_gene: TRBV6-5; j_gene: TRBJ2-7; CDR3aa: CASSRDRGYEQYF
v_gene: TRBV19; j_gene: TRBJ2-3; CDR3aa: CASRRLAGAPTQYF
v_gene: TRBV5-8; j_gene: TRBJ1-5; CDR3aa: CASSLAGGPGWQPQHF
v_gene: TRBV5-4; j_gene: TRBJ1-2; CDR3aa: CASSLALKQGNYGYTF
v_gene: TRBV15; j_gene: TRBJ2-7; CDR3aa: CATSRVDSRPYEQYF
v_gene: TRBV6-5; j_gene: TRBJ1-2; CDR3aa: CASRTGFTFRYGYTF
v_gene: TRBV3-1/TRBV3-2; j_gene: TRBJ1-2; CDR3aa: CASSRTGGLYGYTF
v_gene: TRBV7-2; j_gene: TRBJ2-2; CDR3aa: CASSLVSVQAGELFF
v_gene: TRBV5-4; j_gene: TRBJ2-7; CDR3aa: CASSLSQGNEPYEQYF
v_gene: TRBV7-2; j_gene: TRBJ2-7; CDR3aa: CASSLGSGTPSYEQYF
v_gene: TRBV7-9; j_gene: TRBJ1-5; CDR3aa: CASSLARGGLGNQPQHF
v_gene: TRBV13; j_gene: TRBJ2-1; CDR3aa: CASSLAGLYNEQFF
v_gene: TRBV18; j_gene: TRBJ1-5; CDR3aa: CASSGTPASNQPQHF
v_gene: TRBV7-9; j_gene: TRBJ2-1; CDR3aa: CASSPRDRVWDEQFF
v_gene: TRBV12-3/TRBV12-4; j_gene: TRBJ2-5; CDR3aa: CASSFRETQYF
v_gene: TRBV7-2; j_gene: TRBJ2-2; CDR3aa: CASSLGGTGELFF
v_gene: TRBV9; j_gene: TRBJ2-3; CDR3aa: CASSVSGGAGSDTQYF
v_gene: TRBV19; j_gene: TRBJ1-1; CDR3aa: CASSVRGFGVGDTEAFF
v_gene: TRBV7-6; j_gene: TRBJ1-5; CDR3aa: CASSSNKLDSPSNQPQHF
v_gene: TRBV4-1; j_gene: TRBJ1-2; CDR3aa: CASSHLDRGANYGYTF
v_gene: TRBV5-5; j_gene: TRBJ1-3; CDR3aa: CASRRGDSSGNTIYF
v_gene: TRBV28; j_gene: TRBJ2-1; CDR3aa: CASSLNRGGPPHNEQFF
v_gene: TRBV5-1; j_gene: TRBJ2-7; CDR3aa: CASSLAKDRSSYEQYF
v_gene: TRBV7-9; j_gene: TRBJ2-7; CDR3aa: CASSFSGTGLYEQYF
v_gene: TRBV9; j_gene: TRBJ2-7; CDR3aa: CASSPQSGNTYEQYF
v_gene: TRBV5-6; j_gene: TRBJ2-7; CDR3aa: CASSLDRSPYEQYF
v_gene: TRBV2; j_gene: TRBJ2-7; CDR3aa: CASSDPEEASYEQYF
v_gene: TRBV5-1; j_gene: TRBJ2-7; CDR3aa: CASSFPPGTSDIYEQYF
v_gene: TRBV9; j_gene: TRBJ2-3; CDR3aa: CASSPGGAARDTQYF
v_gene: TRBV11-2; j_gene: TRBJ2-2; CDR3aa: CASGIGGQITGELFF
v_gene: TRBV2; j_gene: TRBJ2-7; CDR3aa: CASSEEGQGAHEQYF
v_gene: TRBV29-1; j_gene: TRBJ2-1; CDR3aa: CSVGADRGFGYNEQFF
v_gene: TRBV7-2; j_gene: TRBJ2-5; CDR3aa: CASSPTIKETQYF
v_gene: TRBV11-2; j_gene: TRBJ1-2; CDR3aa: CASSLAPGGGGYTF
v_gene: TRBV2; j_gene: TRBJ2-7; CDR3aa: CASRVTGGMYEQYF
v_gene: TRBV25-1; j_gene: TRBJ2-5; CDR3aa: CACRGRETQYF
v_gene: TRBV4-1; j_gene: TRBJ1-1; CDR3aa: CASSQGAGGMNTEAFF
v_gene: TRBV10-3; j_gene: TRBJ2-7; CDR3aa: CAISSGTGERQQYF